The source of this T cell receptor (beta chain) is a study of T cell changes during pregnancy in multiple sclerosis. The table came from immunoSEQ multiplex PCR; TCRdb's copy has only in-frame clones and leaves some out. The data contain 110,000 or so clones, over 85% of them singletons. This CDR3 comprises 15 residues. Trimming stripped 1 base from V and 7 bases from J, with 16 bases between. Looked up from germline, CDR1 is LNHDA and CDR2 is SQIVND (reference sequence). The chain uses TRBV19 and TRBJ1-2; D might be TRBD1 (6 bases). The clonotype comes from a female donor with multiple sclerosis, enrolled in a pregnancy study. The specimen was peripheral blood, collected before pregnancy. This chain's CDR3 is CASSIVGQPVSGYTF. DNA for the CDR3: TGTGCCAGTAGTATAGTTGGACAGCCCGTGTCTGGCTACACCTTC.